The next 27 T cell receptor beta chains were all read from a single sample in a study of identical twins. One entry per CDR3 protein results from TCRdb running MiXCR on the 5' RACE reads. This sample has roughly 770,000 distinct CDR3 sequences; approximately 18% occur once, and the top ten carry about 12%. The same specimen was also included in a second study, on T cells expressing NK-cell markers.

The sample taken for sequencing was PBMCs. These receptors were obtained from a woman under 30 in good health.

A single count supports this clonotype. The chain employs TRBV5-1 and TRBJ2-3; TRBD2 agrees at 14 bases. The length of the CDR3 is 17 residues. In germline, CDR1 is SGHRS, CDR2 YFSETQ. Trimming at V came to 4 bases and at J to 2 bases, leaving 6 bases not matched to a gene. The CDR3 protein is CASSLGLAGGLTDTQYF. DNA of the CDR3: TGCGCCAGCAGCCTTGGACTAGCGGGAGGCCTCACAGATACGCAGTATTTT. Drawing the rest from reference TRBV5-1 and TRBJ2-3, the complete variable domain is KAGVTQTPRYLIKTRGQQVTLSCSPISGHRSVSWYQQTPGQGLQFLFEYFSETQRNKGNFPGRFSGRQFSNSRSEMNVSTLELGDSALYLCASSLGLAGGLTDTQYFGPGTRLTVL.

The genes are TRBV20-1 and TRBJ2-5, with 8 bases matching TRBD1. V gave up 2 bases and J gave up 3 bases; unmatched junction bases: 2. Germline CDR1 reads DFQATT; CDR2 reads SNEGSKA (reference sequence). The CDR3 runs 13 residues. The CDR3 DNA reads as TGCAGTGCTAGATGGGACAGGAAAGAGACCCAGTACTTC. Protein product: CSARWDRKETQYF.

This chain connects TRBV24-1 to TRBJ2-1; 16 positions match TRBD2. Germline CDR1 is KGHDR and CDR2 is SFDVKD. Trimming cost V 7 bases and J 8 bases; bases outside gene matches: 7. The CDR3 has 16 residues. CDR3 DNA: TGTGCCACCAGCGGTGCCGGGACTAGCGGGGGGGATGAGCAGTTCTTC. This gives the protein CATSGAGTSGGDEQFF.

About this clonotype: The conserved phenylalanine or tryptophan is not found at the CDR3 terminus, so this likely reflects a read error. This chain joins TRBV27 and TRBJ2-4; 9 bases are a match to TRBD2. In germline, CDR1 is MNHEY, CDR2 SMNVEV (reference sequence). The CDR3 covers 16 residues. V was clipped by 1 base and J by 7 bases; unmatched bases: 8. CDR3 region: CASSLLAGEGGNIQYS. The CDR3 nucleotides read TGTGCCAGCAGTTTATTAGCGGGAGAGGGGGGGAACATTCAGTACTCC.

The rearrangement joins TRBV7-9 to TRBJ2-7, with 9 bases that match TRBD1. The length of the CDR3 is 15 residues. V was pared by 7 bases and J by 1 base, with 8 bases of the junction left unmatched. Germline values: CDR1 SEHNR, CDR2 FQNEAQ (reference sequence). The CDR3 here is CASTEGGTGSYEQYF. CDR3 nucleotide sequence: TGTGCCAGCACAGAAGGAGGGACAGGGTCCTACGAGCAGTACTTC.

This clonotype was seen only a few times. The rearrangement links TRBV5-1 to TRBJ1-1; no definite D call. Looked up from germline, CDR1 is SGHRS and CDR2 is YFSETQ. The ends were cut back, 3 bases at V and 2 bases at J, with 11 bases in the middle. The CDR3 runs 14 residues. In DNA form, the CDR3 reads TGCGCCAGCAGCTCGACACCCGCAAACACTGAAGCTTTCTTT. Translation gives CASSSTPANTEAFF.

This clonotype came up many times. The CDR3 protein is CASGRDQPQHF. The CDR3, as DNA: TGTGCCAGCGGCAGGGATCAGCCCCAGCATTTT. The V gene is TRBV12-3 or TRBV12-4, the J gene TRBJ1-5, with D possibly TRBD1 on 5 matching bases. V was shortened by 8 bases and J by 5 bases, with 7 bases between the two germline ends. This CDR3 spans 11 amino acids.

The chain is built from TRBV7-6 and TRBJ2-7; either TRBD1 or TRBD2 may fit D (6 bases each). Trimming cost V 0 bases and J 6 bases, with 12 bases left between them. The CDR3 loop spans 14 amino acids. Germline loops: CDR1 SGHVS, CDR2 FNYEAQ. As DNA, the CDR3 is TGTGCCAGCAGCTTAGCGAGGGGGGAAGGCGAGCAGTACTTC. It is translated as CASSLARGEGEQYF.

This clonotype has only a few counts. The chain carries TRBV7-3 and TRBJ2-1; D might be TRBD2 (6 bases). Germline assignment: CDR1 SGHTA and CDR2 FQGTGA. V dropped 2 bases and J dropped 3 bases, with 8 bases sitting between them. The CDR3 totals 14 residues. CDR3 sequence reads: CASSLGRGYNEQFF. For the CDR3, the DNA is TGTGCCAGCAGCTTAGGGCGGGGCTACAATGAGCAGTTCTTC.

The chain recombines TRBV23-1 with TRBJ2-6, with D perhaps being TRBD1 or TRBD2 (5 bases each). TRBV23-1 is annotated as an ORF whose role is uncertain. Trimming left V 0 bases short and J 4 bases short, with 13 bases between. The CDR3 length is 17 residues. Here the CDR3 reads CASSQSGTVRGANVLTF. The DNA of the CDR3 is TGCGCCAGCAGTCAATCCGGGACGGTGAGGGGGGCCAACGTCCTGACTTTC.

This clonotype was seen only a few times. The chain carries TRBV20-1 and TRBJ1-5, with D uncertain. The germline V gene encodes CDR1 DFQATT and CDR2 SNEGSKA (reference sequence). This CDR3 has 14 amino acids. The V gene lost 3 bases and the J gene lost 0 bases, with 9 bases spanning the gap. The CDR3 DNA reads as TGCAGTGCTAGTCCCCCAGTTAGCAATCAGCCCCAGCATTTT. Its translation is CSASPPVSNQPQHF.

V gene TRBV6-1 combines with J gene TRBJ2-1, with 9 bases that match TRBD2. The V and J ends lost 1 base and 8 bases, in that order; junction bases with no gene match: 6. The V gene's germline CDR1 is MNHNS and CDR2 SASEGT. The CDR3 has 15 amino acids. The CDR3 spells CASSEGSGSLYEQFF. The DNA of the CDR3 is TGTGCCAGCAGTGAAGGTAGCGGGAGTTTGTATGAGCAGTTCTTC.

The chain uses TRBV12-3 or TRBV12-4 and TRBJ1-2; D gene uncertain. With 3 bases removed from V and 0 bases from J, the gap between germline ends came to 11 bases. This CDR3 has 15 residues. The CDR3 loop reads CASSFLKGSNYGYTF. In DNA, the CDR3 is TGTGCCAGCAGTTTCTTGAAAGGCTCTAACTATGGCTACACCTTC.

This clonotype has a handful of counts. The V gene is TRBV6-2 or TRBV6-3, the J gene TRBJ2-1; no reliable D call. Germline V gene lookup returns CDR1 MNHEY and CDR2 SVGEGT. The length of the CDR3 is 17 residues. V lost 8 bases, J lost 0 bases, and 20 bases lay in between. The DNA for the CDR3 is TGTGCCAGCCGTCCGGGCCTCCTAAGGACCTCCTACAATGAGCAGTTCTTC. Residues: CASRPGLLRTSYNEQFF.

The chain links TRBV6-2 or TRBV6-3 to TRBJ2-3; 7 nucleotides agree with TRBD2. Germline values: CDR1 MNHEY, CDR2 SVGEGT. The V gene end was trimmed by 8 bases and the J gene end by 0 bases; junction bases not matched to a gene: 2. This CDR3 has 13 residues. In DNA form, the CDR3 reads TGTGCCAGCTGGCGGGGGAGCACAGATACGCAGTATTTT. This codes for CASWRGSTDTQYF.

This clonotype was observed at least ten times. The junction shows a germline mismatch at one end, possibly a read error. The gene calls are TRBV7-2 and TRBJ2-7; D is uncertain. Per germline, CDR1 SGHTA and CDR2 FQGNSA. The CDR3 covers 12 residues. In DNA form, the CDR3 reads TGCGCCAGCAGCTTGGGCTTTTACGAGCAGTACTTC. Translating gives CASSLGFYEQYF.

This sequence joins TRBV20-1 and TRBJ1-2, with 8 bases identical to TRBD1. The CDR3 sequence is 11 residues long. The junction had 4 bases not matched to a gene; V was cut back by 5 bases and J by 8 bases. CDR1 and CDR2 from the germline V gene are DFQATT and SNEGSKA (reference sequence). CDR3 nucleotides: TGCAGTGCTTTTGGACAGGGCGGCTACACCTTC. It specifies CSAFGQGGYTF.

This clonotype has only a few counts. The gene calls are TRBV7-3 and TRBJ2-1, with 7 nucleotides matching TRBD2. This CDR3 contains 13 residues. V was pared by 4 bases and J by 9 bases, with 6 bases of the junction left unmatched. The germline CDR1 and CDR2 sequences are SGHTA and FQGTGA. The CDR3 sequence: CASSSTVAGEQFF. CDR3 nucleotide sequence: TGTGCCAGCAGCTCCACCGTAGCGGGTGAGCAGTTCTTC.

This clonotype was observed a few times. This chain connects TRBV20-1 to TRBJ2-1, with a possible D match to TRBD2 (6 bases). Germline CDR1 and CDR2: DFQATT and SNEGSKA (reference sequence). V lost 5 bases and J lost 6, with 11 bases in between. The CDR3 loop spans 12 amino acids. CDR3 DNA: TGCAGTGCTTTCGGGGGAAGCAATGAGCAGTTCTTC. This translates into CSAFGGSNEQFF.

This clonotype came up a few times. V usage is TRBV29-1 and J usage is TRBJ1-1; perhaps TRBD1 as D (6 bases). Germline CDR1 is SQVTM and CDR2 is ANQGSEA. The V end lost 4 bases, the J end lost 1 base, and 10 bases lay between the germline ends. The CDR3 runs to 13 residues. The CDR3 coding sequence is TGCAGCGTTGTAAGGACAGCGAACACTGAAGCTTTCTTT. The encoded protein is CSVVRTANTEAFF.

In this sample, this clonotype turned up a few times. The V gene is TRBV6-2 or TRBV6-3, the J gene TRBJ2-1; 9 positions agree with TRBD2. Trimming at V came to 4 bases and at J to 2 bases, leaving 18 bases not matched to a gene. The CDR3 runs 20 residues. The germline V gene has CDR1 MNHEY and CDR2 SVGEGT. The CDR3, as DNA: TGTGCCAGCAGTTCCCTCTCTGGGGTTAGCGGGGGCCGCACCTACAATGAGCAGTTCTTC. Its translation: CASSSLSGVSGGRTYNEQFF.

The DNA for the CDR3 is TGTGCCATCAGTGACCCGGGACAGAGTTCGCGACCGAACACTGAAGCTTTCTTT. Protein product: CAISDPGQSSRPNTEAFF. This sequence joins TRBV10-3 and TRBJ1-1; 7 positions match TRBD1. The length of the CDR3 is 18 residues. V gave up 3 bases and J gave up 1 base; unmatched junction bases: 14. Germline V lookup: CDR1 ENHRY, CDR2 SYGVKD.

The J gene is TRBJ2-5, the V gene TRBV27; a possible D gene is TRBD1 (5 bases). Germline V lookup: CDR1 MNHEY, CDR2 SMNVEV (reference sequence). This CDR3 is built from 16 residues. Trimming stripped 6 bases from V and 4 bases from J, with 21 bases between. CDR3 sequence reads: CASRPFLGVGSETQYF. Here the CDR3 DNA reads TGTGCCAGCAGACCCTTTTTAGGGGTCGGGTCAGAGACCCAGTACTTC.

This chain uses TRBV3-1 with TRBJ2-1; the D gene could be TRBD1 or TRBD2 (5 bases each). V was cut by 1 base and J by 6 bases, with 10 bases left in between. In germline, CDR1 is LGHDT, CDR2 YNNKEL (reference sequence). The CDR3 has 14 residues. The CDR3: CASSQAGTRNEQFF. The CDR3 DNA sequence: TGTGCCAGCAGCCAAGCGGGGACCCGCAATGAGCAGTTCTTC.

V usage is TRBV14 and J usage is TRBJ2-7; D uncertain. With 3 bases removed from V and 2 bases from J, the gap between germline ends came to 14 bases. Germline V gene lookup returns CDR1 SGHDN and CDR2 FVKESK. The CDR3 is made up of 15 amino acids. The CDR3 here is CASSHSGGGPYEQYF. In nucleotides, the CDR3 is TGTGCCAGCAGCCATTCGGGCGGCGGACCCTACGAGCAGTACTTC.

The table lists this clonotype with a few counts. V usage is TRBV5-1 and J usage is TRBJ1-4, with TRBD1 matching 8 bases. CDR1 and CDR2 from the germline V gene are SGHRS and YFSETQ. V was pared by 4 bases and J by 7 bases, with 12 bases of the junction left unmatched. This CDR3 is 16 amino acids long. The CDR3 coding sequence is TGCGCCAGCAGCGTGGGACAGGTGGCGATAGGTGAAAAACTGTTTTTT. Translated, it gives CASSVGQVAIGEKLFF.

This clonotype was observed a few times. This rearrangement joins TRBV20-1 to TRBJ2-1; D call uncertain. CDR3 size: 11 residues. The V gene lost 5 bases and the J gene lost 9 bases, with 11 bases spanning the gap. CDR1 is DFQATT and CDR2 is SNEGSKA in the germline V gene (reference sequence). The CDR3 sequence: CSAPGPGEQFF. In nucleotides, the CDR3 is TGCAGTGCTCCCGGACCGGGTGAGCAGTTCTTC.